The 30 T cell receptor beta chains reported below all come from one sample, sequenced in a study of T cells in Graves' hyperthyroidism and ophthalmopathy. It was RNA transcripts that yielded the amplified TCR beta CDR3 regions. Carried out on the TCR CDR3, a first-round RT-PCR used the HTBI primer set. TCRdb re-derived calls from the multiplex PCR reads in MiXCR, one entry per CDR3 protein. The sample carries 40,000 to 60,000 distinct CDR3 sequences, 48% recorded once. The specimen sequenced was blood. These TCRs come from a woman between 45 and 65 years old with Graves' ophthalmopathy.

This clonotype was observed a single time. The chain joins TRBV7-4 to TRBJ2-3; D not resolved. The V gene lost 5 bases and the J gene lost 0 bases, with 15 bases spanning the gap. CDR3 size: 16 residues. Germline CDR1 reads SGHVT; CDR2 reads SQSDAQ. CDR3 nucleotides: TGTGCCAGCAGCCTAAGCGCCGGACCCAGCACAGATACGCAGTATTTT. This gives the protein CASSLSAGPSTDTQYF.

By share of the sample, this clonotype is medium-sized. This chain links TRBV2 with TRBJ1-6; TRBD1 is a possible D gene (5 bases). V lost 2 bases and J lost 7, with 6 bases in between. This CDR3 has 13 amino acids. The germline gives CDR1 SNHLY, CDR2 FYNNEI. DNA of the CDR3: TGTGCCAGCAGTGAACGGGGGAATTCACCCCTCCACTTT. Translating gives CASSERGNSPLHF.

CDR3: CASSGTGYGANVLTF. CDR3 DNA: TGCGCCAGCAGCGGGACAGGGTACGGGGCCAACGTCCTGACTTTC. V is TRBV5-1 and J is TRBJ2-6; 9 nucleotides match TRBD1. The ends lost 4 bases at V and 4 bases at J; junction bases unmatched: 3. The CDR3 runs 15 residues. From germline, CDR1 is SGHRS and CDR2 YFSETQ.

V usage is TRBV2 and J usage is TRBJ1-2; 7 bases align to TRBD1. CDR1 is SNHLY and CDR2 is FYNNEI in the germline V gene. The CDR3 length is 13 residues. V lost 7 bases and J lost 12; bases outside the gene matches: 14. The CDR3 nucleotides are TGTGCCAGCATACCCTCCGGGACAGCTGGAAACACCTTC. Translation: CASIPSGTAGNTF.

This chain links TRBV6-5 with TRBJ2-3; no clear D. The CDR3 consists of 12 residues. Trimming shortened V by 6 bases and J by 3 bases, and 7 bases separated the two germline ends. Per germline, CDR1 MNHEY and CDR2 SVGAGI. The CDR3 DNA sequence: TGTGCCAGCAGAACCGGGACAGATACGCAGTATTTT. Its translation: CASRTGTDTQYF.

This clonotype was found once. The chain joins TRBV5-4 to TRBJ2-7, with D possibly being TRBD2 (5 bases). V was cut by 4 bases and J by 4 bases, with 12 bases left in between. This CDR3 has 13 residues. The germline V gene encodes CDR1 SGHNT and CDR2 YYREEE (reference sequence). Here the CDR3 DNA reads TGTGCCAGCAGCCGCGAGACTACTTACGAGCAGTACTTC. It specifies CASSRETTYEQYF.

The chain joins TRBV18 to TRBJ2-1; D gene unclear. CDR1 is KGHSH and CDR2 is LQKENI in the germline V gene. The CDR3 extends over 13 amino acids. With 3 bases removed from V and 6 bases from J, the gap between germline ends came to 9 bases. In DNA form, the CDR3 reads TGTGCCAGCTCACCCTGGAACGGCAATGAGCAGTTCTTC. It translates to CASSPWNGNEQFF.

The rearrangement links TRBV20-1 to TRBJ1-2; maybe TRBD1 (5 bases). The CDR3 has 11 amino acids. CDR1 is DFQATT, CDR2 SNEGSKA, per germline (reference sequence). The V and J ends lost 4 bases and 7 bases respectively, with 10 bases between them. CDR3: CSAKGLAGYTF. DNA of the CDR3: TGCAGTGCTAAGGGGCTAGCTGGCTACACCTTC.

The DNA of the CDR3 is TGCGCCAGCAGCCCCGGGACAGGGGGCGTCTACGAGCAGTACTTC. The encoded protein is CASSPGTGGVYEQYF. V and J are TRBV10-2 and TRBJ2-7, with 12 bases fitting TRBD1. Germline CDR1 WSHSY, CDR2 SAAADI. The CDR3 is 15 residues long. V shed 6 bases, J shed 3 bases, and the junction held 6 bases outside the gene matches.

The CDR3: CASSLAGGGANNEQFF. The DNA for the CDR3 is TGTGCCAGCAGCTTGGCGGGAGGGGGTGCGAACAATGAGCAGTTCTTC. The J gene is TRBJ2-1, the V gene TRBV7-2; 9 bases line up with TRBD2. Germline V gene lookup returns CDR1 SGHTA and CDR2 FQGNSA. V shed 3 bases and J 5 bases; nucleotides not matched to a gene: 8. The CDR3 is 16 amino acids.

This sequence joins TRBV2 and TRBJ2-7; no clear D gene. V lost 8 bases and J 0 bases, leaving 17 bases between the germline ends. The CDR3 is 15 amino acids. Germline CDR1 and CDR2: SNHLY and FYNNEI. The CDR3 sequence: CASSPRAGDSYEQYF. In nucleotides, the CDR3 is TGTGCCAGCTCACCAAGGGCAGGAGACTCCTACGAGCAGTACTTC.

This clonotype has only a few counts. The chain is built from TRBV11-2 and TRBJ1-4, with D unresolved. The V end was cut by 1 base, the J end by 14 bases, with 8 bases between. The CDR3 contains 11 residues. Germline lookup yields CDR1 SGHAT and CDR2 FQNNGV. CDR3 in amino acids: CASSLGSGLFF. In DNA form, the CDR3 reads TGTGCCAGCAGCTTAGGAAGTGGGCTGTTTTTT.

This rearrangement joins TRBV2 to TRBJ2-1; TRBD2 agrees at 12 bases. The CDR3 is 15 amino acids. The V segment lost 6 bases and the J segment 7 bases; nucleotides outside the gene matches: 7. Per the germline V gene, CDR1 is SNHLY and CDR2 is FYNNEI. Here the CDR3 reads CASSRTSGGRNEQFF. In nucleotides, the CDR3 is TGTGCCAGCAGCCGAACTAGCGGGGGGCGGAATGAGCAGTTCTTC.

Ten or more counts support this clonotype. This chain connects TRBV6-1 to TRBJ2-7; D may be TRBD1 (6 bases). V lost 5 bases, J lost 3 bases, and 11 bases lay in between. Germline CDR1 and CDR2: MNHNS and SASEGT. The CDR3 runs to 13 residues. CDR3 in DNA: TGTGCCAGCAGTACGACAGGTGACTACGAGCAGTACTTC. It is translated as CASSTTGDYEQYF.

This clonotype has ten or more counts. The chain recombines TRBV12-3 or TRBV12-4 with TRBJ2-1, with D perhaps matching TRBD2 (5 bases). The length of the CDR3 is 12 residues. The ends were cut back, 4 bases at V and 8 bases at J, with 9 bases in the middle. The CDR3 spells CASSSPADEQFF. The CDR3 region has the DNA TGTGCCAGCAGTTCTCCAGCGGATGAGCAGTTCTTC.

This clonotype was picked up many times. V and J are TRBV20-1 and TRBJ2-1; TRBD2 matches at 7 bases. Germline V gene sequence: CDR1 DFQATT, CDR2 SNEGSKA (reference sequence). CDR3 length equals 14 residues. V trimming: 6 bases; J trimming: 2 bases; junction bases outside the gene matches: 7. The CDR3 DNA is TGCAGTGCCAGTCGTGGGAGGGCCTACAATGAGCAGTTCTTC. Amino acid sequence: CSASRGRAYNEQFF.

Points on this clonotype: Without the conserved terminal phenylalanine or tryptophan, this CDR3 likely stems from a read error. The J gene is TRBJ2-1, the V gene TRBV20-1; the match to TRBD2 covers 8 bases. The CDR3 contains 14 residues. The germline gives CDR1 DFQATT, CDR2 SNEGSKA (reference sequence). V shed 5 bases, J shed 11 bases, and the junction held 14 bases outside the gene matches. CDR3 in amino acids: CSASNQRGGYKQFC. The CDR3 bases are TGCAGTGCTTCTAACCAACGGGGGGGTTATAAGCAGTTCTGC.

This clonotype was observed at least ten times. The chain is built from TRBV7-3 and TRBJ1-6; D is undetermined. V was cut by 2 bases and J by 0 bases, with 5 bases left in between. The CDR3 has 15 residues. Germline V gene lookup returns CDR1 SGHTA and CDR2 FQGTGA. This chain's CDR3 is CASSLVGSYNSPLHF. CDR3 sequence (DNA): TGTGCCAGCAGCTTAGTCGGCTCCTATAATTCACCCCTCCACTTT.

Concerning this clonotype: A much bigger clone sits one base away, suggesting this may be a read error. The chain carries TRBV4-3 and TRBJ2-2; D may match TRBD1 or TRBD2 (6 bases each). V dropped 7 bases and J dropped 5 bases, with 17 bases sitting between them. Per germline, CDR1 LGHNA and CDR2 YSLEER. The CDR3 extends over 15 amino acids. In nucleotides, the CDR3 is TGCGCCAGCACCAAGGGACTCGACAGGACCGGGGAGCTGTTTTTT. This codes for CASTKGLDRTGELFF.

As to this clonotype: This CDR3 fails to terminate in the conserved phenylalanine or tryptophan, so it likely reflects a read error. V is TRBV29-1 and J is TRBJ2-3, with unresolved D. CDR3 length: 14 amino acids. Germline CDR1 is SQVTM and CDR2 is ANQGSEA. The CDR3 is CSVDRGLSTNTQYS. CDR3 coding DNA: TGCAGCGTTGATCGTGGCCTTAGCACAAATACGCAGTATTCT.

V usage is TRBV20-1 and J usage is TRBJ1-2; possible D gene TRBD1, 6 bases. The V end lost 3 bases, the J end lost 6 bases, and 11 bases lay between the germline ends. This CDR3 contains 12 residues. Looked up from germline, CDR1 is DFQATT and CDR2 is SNEGSKA (reference sequence). In DNA form, the CDR3 reads TGCAGTGCTAGCGGGGGGGCCAATGGCTACACCTTC. As protein: CSASGGANGYTF.

This clonotype was counted many times. At one end, the junction sequence differs from germline, possibly due to a read error. The chain is built from TRBV20-1 and TRBJ1-5; D remains ambiguous. The CDR3 sequence is 13 residues long. Germline loops: CDR1 DFQATT, CDR2 SNEGSKA (reference sequence). The CDR3: CSARGSSHQPQHF. CDR3 DNA: TGCAGTGCTAGAGGTTCTAGCCATCAGCCCCAGCATTTT.

In this sample, this clonotype turned up many times. V is TRBV5-1 and J is TRBJ2-1, with 10 positions matching TRBD1. V shed 3 bases, J shed 14 bases, and the junction held 11 bases outside the gene matches. The CDR3 sequence is 14 residues long. Germline values: CDR1 SGHRS, CDR2 YFSETQ. The CDR3 DNA reads as TGCGCCAGCAGCTCCGGACAGGGGGTGGGGGCCGAGTTCTTC. Protein: CASSSGQGVGAEFF.

The chain recombines TRBV2 with TRBJ2-5; perhaps TRBD1 as D (6 bases). The CDR3 length is 16 residues. V lost 2 bases, J lost 9 bases, and 22 bases lay in between. CDR1 is SNHLY and CDR2 is FYNNEI in the germline V gene. This CDR3 is CASSERQTGLNQPQYF. In DNA form, the CDR3 reads TGTGCCAGCAGTGAAAGGCAGACAGGCCTCAATCAGCCCCAGTACTTC. Full variable domain (outside the CDR3, taken from reference TRBV2 and TRBJ2-5): EPEVTQTPSHQVTQMGQEVILRCVPISNHLYFYWYRQILGQKVEFLVSFYNNEISEKSEIFDDQFSVERPDGSNFTLKIRSTKLEDSAMYFCASSERQTGLNQPQYFGPGTRLLVL.

This clonotype was detected many times. The CDR3 bases are TGCAGTGCATCCCGGACTCCCGGATCCTACGAGCAGTACTTC. Amino acid sequence: CSASRTPGSYEQYF. This chain uses TRBV20-1 with TRBJ2-7; TRBD2 might be the D (5 bases). CDR3 size: 14 residues. Germline values: CDR1 DFQATT, CDR2 SNEGSKA (reference sequence). V gave up 6 bases and J gave up 1 base, with 16 bases separating them.

This clonotype has a count of ten or more. The rearrangement joins TRBV4-1 to TRBJ2-1; TRBD1 matches 7 bases. In germline, CDR1 is MGHRA, CDR2 YSYEKL. This CDR3 has 16 residues. The V and J ends lost 0 bases and 2 bases, in that order; junction bases with no gene match: 4. CDR3 sequence reads: CASSQDPGQTYNEQFF. For the CDR3, the DNA is TGCGCCAGCAGCCAAGATCCGGGACAGACCTACAATGAGCAGTTCTTC.

Regarding this clonotype: An end of the junction does not agree with germline; a read error may underlie this. V and J are TRBV10-3 and TRBJ2-5, with 9 nucleotides matching TRBD2. CDR1 is ENHRY, CDR2 SYGVKD, per germline. The CDR3 is made up of 17 amino acids. The CDR3: CAISNGLAGTGQGTQYF. The CDR3 DNA is TGTGCCATCAGTAACGGGCTAGCGGGAACGGGGCAAGGGACCCAGTACTTC.

Written as DNA, the CDR3 is TGCGCCAGCAGCCCCGGGACAGGGAACACTGAAGCTTTCTTT. Encoded protein: CASSPGTGNTEAFF. This rearrangement joins TRBV5-1 to TRBJ1-1; 8 bases align to TRBD1. V shed 4 bases, J shed 1 base, and the junction held 3 bases outside the gene matches. Germline-derived CDR1 and CDR2 are SGHRS and YFSETQ. The CDR3 is 14 residues long.

The rearrangement joins TRBV30 to TRBJ2-1, with D possibly TRBD1 on 6 matching bases. Trimming shortened V by 3 bases and J by 8 bases, and 14 bases separated the two germline ends. Germline CDR1 is GTSNPN and CDR2 is SVGIG (reference sequence). The CDR3 length is 13 residues. Here the CDR3 DNA reads TGTGCCTGGAGCTCAGGGGCGTACGATGAGCAGTTCTTC. This translates into CAWSSGAYDEQFF.

This clonotype was counted ten times or more. This sequence joins TRBV9 and TRBJ2-3; 11 bases are shared with TRBD2. The germline V gene has CDR1 SGDLS and CDR2 YYNGEE. The CDR3 sequence is 13 residues long. Unmatched junction bases numbered 0, after V lost 3 bases and J lost 6 bases. The CDR3 nucleotides are TGTGCCAGCAGCGGGACTAGCGGGGATACGCAGTATTTT. Amino acids: CASSGTSGDTQYF. Filled out from reference TRBV9 and TRBJ2-3, the complete variable domain reads DSGVTQTPKHLITATGQRVTLRCSPRSGDLSVYWYQQSLDQGLQFLIQYYNGEERAKGNILERFSAQQFPDLHSELNLSSLELGDSALYFCASSGTSGDTQYFGPGTRLTVL.